The next 15 T cell receptor beta chains were all read from a single sample in a study of response to subunit inactivated influenza vaccine. TCRdb called the RT-PCR reads again in MiXCR, with one record for every CDR3 protein. Of under 200,000 distinct CDR3 sequences listed, about a tenth are singletons. Sequencing was performed on non-naive T cells sorted from PBMCs, taken roughly 46 days after vaccination. These receptor sequences come from a man aged 50 to 60 who received an inactivated influenza vaccine.

Regarding this clonotype: Its ends do not fully match the called genes, so a read error is possible. The chain joins TRBV11-2 to TRBJ2-7; D is perhaps TRBD2 (7 bases). CDR1 is SGHAT and CDR2 is FQNNGV in the germline V gene. The CDR3 sequence is 15 residues long. This CDR3 reads CASSLEGGPLNEQYF. CDR3 coding DNA: TGTGCCAGCAGCCTAGAGGGGGGGCCTCTGAACGAGCAGTACTTC.

This clonotype showed up many times. The chain employs TRBV11-2 and TRBJ2-1; TRBD2 agrees at 8 bases. Germline V CDR1 and CDR2: SGHAT, FQNNGV. The CDR3 has 15 residues. With V trimmed by 5 bases and J by 5 bases, 8 bases remained unmatched. Written as DNA, the CDR3 is TGTGCCAGCAGCATAAGTCGGGGGGGAAACAATGAGCAGTTCTTC. The encoded protein is CASSISRGGNNEQFF. The variable domain in full, with the rest retrieved from reference TRBV11-2 and TRBJ2-1, is EAGVAQSPRYKIIEKRQSVAFWCNPISGHATLYWYQQILGQGPKLLIQFQNNGVVDDSQLPKDRFSAERLKGVDSTLKIQPAKLEDSAVYLCASSISRGGNNEQFFGPGTRLTVL.

The V call is TRBV29-1, the J call TRBJ2-1; no reliable D call. The CDR3 is 11 amino acids. V dropped 5 bases and J dropped 9 bases, with 11 bases sitting between them. Germline-derived CDR1 and CDR2 are SQVTM and ANQGSEA. CDR3 in amino acids: CSVQAVLEQFF. CDR3 nucleotide sequence: TGCAGCGTTCAGGCCGTACTTGAGCAGTTCTTC.

The V call is TRBV19, the J call TRBJ1-2; D not certain. V lost 9 bases and J lost 7, with 18 bases in between. In germline, CDR1 is LNHDA, CDR2 SQIVND (reference sequence). The CDR3 totals 13 residues. CDR3 DNA: TGTGCCAGCCGAGGCACGGTGAGGCGTGGCTACACCTTC. Translating gives CASRGTVRRGYTF.

This clonotype came up a few times. This chain uses TRBV6-4 with TRBJ1-2, with a possible D match to TRBD1 (6 bases). From germline, CDR1 is MRHNA and CDR2 SNTAGT. Trimming removed 9 bases at V and 4 bases at J, with 15 bases between. The CDR3 is 13 amino acids. Here the CDR3 reads CARESQTGYGYTF. CDR3 coding DNA: TGTGCCAGGGAATCTCAGACAGGCTATGGCTACACCTTC.

The chain carries TRBV20-1 and TRBJ2-7; possibly TRBD2 for D (6 bases). There are 14 residues in the CDR3. Germline values: CDR1 DFQATT, CDR2 SNEGSKA (reference sequence). The V end lost 3 bases, the J end lost 2 bases, and 14 bases lay between the germline ends. This CDR3 reads CSASRSGTPYEQYF. The CDR3 coding sequence is TGCAGTGCTAGCCGTAGCGGTACCCCCTACGAGCAGTACTTC.

This clonotype has a count of ten or more. This chain connects TRBV12-3 or TRBV12-4 to TRBJ2-7; TRBD2 agrees at 12 bases. This CDR3 contains 16 residues. Trimming at V came to 7 bases and at J to 3 bases, leaving 10 bases not matched to a gene. CDR3 region: CASTRTSGTSFYEQYF. CDR3 nucleotides: TGTGCCAGCACCAGGACTAGCGGGACCAGCTTCTACGAGCAGTACTTC.

The rearrangement joins TRBV28 to TRBJ1-2, with D perhaps matching TRBD1 (6 bases). The CDR3 consists of 13 residues. V lost 6 bases, J lost 6 bases, and 14 bases lay in between. Germline V CDR1 and CDR2: MDHEN, SYDVKM. The CDR3 protein is CASRWGGAHGYTF. The CDR3 nucleotides are TGTGCCAGCAGGTGGGGGGGCGCTCATGGCTACACCTTC.

The chain recombines TRBV5-4 with TRBJ2-3, with 7 nucleotides matching TRBD2. Germline values: CDR1 SGHNT, CDR2 YYREEE (reference sequence). Trimming at V came to 5 bases and at J to 6 bases, leaving 15 bases not matched to a gene. CDR3 length equals 16 residues. CDR3 region: CASSSGSGNQRDTQYF. The CDR3 DNA is TGTGCCAGCAGTTCGGGAAGCGGGAACCAAAGGGATACGCAGTATTTT.

This clonotype showed up just a few times. The CDR3 loop is CASSLETGLMNTEAFF. As DNA, the CDR3 is TGTGCCAGCAGTTTGGAGACAGGACTTATGAACACTGAAGCTTTCTTT. The chain links TRBV12-3 or TRBV12-4 to TRBJ1-1; maybe TRBD1 (6 bases). Between the trimmed V and J ends, which lost 3 bases and 0 bases, there was a span of 14 bases. The CDR3 spans 16 residues.

This clonotype was counted at least ten times. V and J are TRBV10-3 and TRBJ2-1, with D unclear. Trimming pared 6 bases from V and 5 bases from J, leaving 8 bases between. From germline, CDR1 is ENHRY and CDR2 SYGVKD. The CDR3 is made up of 12 amino acids. CDR3 residues: CAIRGPNNEQFF. The DNA of the CDR3 is TGTGCCATCAGAGGGCCCAACAATGAGCAGTTCTTC.

This clonotype was seen at least ten times. This chain connects TRBV20-1 to TRBJ2-7; the match to TRBD1 covers 9 bases. V lost 6 bases to trimming and J lost 6 bases; unmatched junction nucleotides: 12. Germline loops: CDR1 DFQATT, CDR2 SNEGSKA (reference sequence). The CDR3 totals 14 residues. DNA of the CDR3: TGCAGTGCCATTACTAGGACAGGGGAAAGCGAGCAGTACTTC. The encoded protein is CSAITRTGESEQYF.

Ten or more counts support this clonotype. The chain joins TRBV25-1 to TRBJ2-1; weak D call: TRBD2 (6 bases). CDR1 is MGHDK and CDR2 is SYGVNS in the germline V gene. CDR3 length equals 11 residues. V was trimmed by 6 bases and J by 9 bases, leaving 9 bases between them. The CDR3 bases are TGTGCCAGCAGCGGGACTGTTGAGCAGTTCTTC. Translated: CASSGTVEQFF.

Only a few counts were recorded for this clonotype. V and J are TRBV27 and TRBJ1-1; D not resolved. The germline V and J ends were trimmed by 2 bases and 5 bases, with 18 bases remaining between them. The length of the CDR3 is 16 residues. Germline V gene lookup returns CDR1 MNHEY and CDR2 SMNVEV (reference sequence). In nucleotides, the CDR3 is TGTGCCAGCAGTTTAATTCTGAGCAATAGAAGGACTGAAGCTTTCTTT. It codes for CASSLILSNRRTEAFF.

This clonotype was counted many times. V is TRBV7-6 and J is TRBJ2-5, with D perhaps TRBD2 (5 bases). CDR1 is SGHVS, CDR2 FNYEAQ, per germline. This CDR3 is built from 15 residues. Between the trimmed V and J ends, which lost 1 base and 2 bases, there was a span of 11 bases. This CDR3 is CASSLVASQQETQYF. The CDR3 DNA is TGTGCCAGCAGCTTAGTGGCTAGCCAACAAGAGACCCAGTACTTC.